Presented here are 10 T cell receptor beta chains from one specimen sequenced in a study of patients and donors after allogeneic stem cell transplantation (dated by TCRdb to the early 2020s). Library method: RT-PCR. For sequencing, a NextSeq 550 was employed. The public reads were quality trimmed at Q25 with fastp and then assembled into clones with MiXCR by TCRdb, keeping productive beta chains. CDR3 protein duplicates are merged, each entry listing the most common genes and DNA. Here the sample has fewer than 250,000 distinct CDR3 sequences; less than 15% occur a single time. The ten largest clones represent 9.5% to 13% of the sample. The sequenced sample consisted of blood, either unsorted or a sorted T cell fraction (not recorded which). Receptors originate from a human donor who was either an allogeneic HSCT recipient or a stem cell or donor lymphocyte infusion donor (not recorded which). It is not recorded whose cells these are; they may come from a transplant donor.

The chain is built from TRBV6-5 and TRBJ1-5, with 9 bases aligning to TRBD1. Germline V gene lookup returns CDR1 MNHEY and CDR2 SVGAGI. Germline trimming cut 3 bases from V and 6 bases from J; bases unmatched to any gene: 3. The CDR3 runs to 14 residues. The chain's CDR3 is CASSYGTGIQPQHF. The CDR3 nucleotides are TGTGCCAGCAGTTATGGGACAGGGATTCAGCCCCAGCATTTT.

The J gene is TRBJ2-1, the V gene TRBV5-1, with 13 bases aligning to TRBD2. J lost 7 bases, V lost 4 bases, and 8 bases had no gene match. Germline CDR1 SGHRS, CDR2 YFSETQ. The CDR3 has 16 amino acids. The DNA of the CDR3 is TGCGCCAGCAGCAGGCCGGGACTAGCGGGAATGAATGAGCAGTTCTTC. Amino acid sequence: CASSRPGLAGMNEQFF.

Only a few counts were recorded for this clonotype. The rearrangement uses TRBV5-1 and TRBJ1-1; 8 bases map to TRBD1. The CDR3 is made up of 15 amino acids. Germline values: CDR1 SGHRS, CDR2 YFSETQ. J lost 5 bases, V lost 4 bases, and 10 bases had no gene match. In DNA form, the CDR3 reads TGCGCCAGCAGCATAGGGACAGGAAGGGGGACTGAAGCTTTCTTT. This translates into CASSIGTGRGTEAFF.

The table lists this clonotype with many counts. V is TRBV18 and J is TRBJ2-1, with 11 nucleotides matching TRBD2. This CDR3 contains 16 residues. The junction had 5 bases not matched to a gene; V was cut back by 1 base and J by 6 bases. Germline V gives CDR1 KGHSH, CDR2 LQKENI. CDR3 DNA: TGTGCCAGCTCACCACAGCGAACTAGCGGGGGCAATGAGCAGTTCTTC. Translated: CASSPQRTSGGNEQFF.

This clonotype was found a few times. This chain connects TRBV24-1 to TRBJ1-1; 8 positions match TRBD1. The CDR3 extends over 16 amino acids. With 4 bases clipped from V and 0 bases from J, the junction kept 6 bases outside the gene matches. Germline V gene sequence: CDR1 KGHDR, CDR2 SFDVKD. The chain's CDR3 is CATSDTGQGMNTEAFF. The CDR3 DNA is TGTGCCACCAGTGACACAGGACAGGGCATGAACACTGAAGCTTTCTTT.

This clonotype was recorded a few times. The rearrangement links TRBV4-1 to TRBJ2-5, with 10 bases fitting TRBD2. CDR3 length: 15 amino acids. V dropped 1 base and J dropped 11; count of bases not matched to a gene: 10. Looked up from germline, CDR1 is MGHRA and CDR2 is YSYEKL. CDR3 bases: TGCGCCAGCAGCCAAGGGGATAGCGGGGGGAACCGGCAGTACTTC. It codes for CASSQGDSGGNRQYF.

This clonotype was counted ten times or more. This chain's CDR3 is CAISESAQVYYGYTF. The CDR3 DNA reads as TGTGCCATCAGTGAGTCAGCACAGGTTTACTATGGCTACACCTTC. This chain links TRBV10-3 with TRBJ1-2, with a possible D match to TRBD1 (5 bases). CDR1 ENHRY and CDR2 SYGVKD come from the germline V gene. The CDR3 spans 15 residues. The V end lost 0 bases, the J end lost 3 bases, and 11 bases lay between the germline ends.

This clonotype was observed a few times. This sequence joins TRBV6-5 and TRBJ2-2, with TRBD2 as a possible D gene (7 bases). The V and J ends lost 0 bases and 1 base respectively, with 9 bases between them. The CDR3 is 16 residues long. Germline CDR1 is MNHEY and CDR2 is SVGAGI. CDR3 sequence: CASSYSGGGNTGELFF. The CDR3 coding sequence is TGTGCCAGCAGTTACTCAGGGGGGGGGAACACCGGGGAGCTGTTTTTT.

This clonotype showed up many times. CDR3 nucleotides: TGTGCCAGCAGTTATATCTTGGTTGGCTACACCTTC. As protein: CASSYILVGYTF. The rearrangement uses TRBV12-3 or TRBV12-4 and TRBJ1-2; D not resolved. Deletions cut 4 bases from V and 7 bases from J, with 10 bases between. This CDR3 region has 12 residues.

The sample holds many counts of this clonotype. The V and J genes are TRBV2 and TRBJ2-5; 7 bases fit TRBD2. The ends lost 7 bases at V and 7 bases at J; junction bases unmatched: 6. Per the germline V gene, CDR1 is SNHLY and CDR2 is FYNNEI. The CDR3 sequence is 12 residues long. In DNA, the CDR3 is TGTGCCAGCATGGGGGGGGTAAGGACCCAGTACTTC. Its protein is CASMGGVRTQYF.